The next 13 T cell receptor beta chains were all read from a single sample in a study of T cells in Graves' hyperthyroidism and ophthalmopathy. The CDR3 regions of TCR beta were amplified from RNA transcripts. A set of HTBI primers served as the primers for a first-round RT-PCR of the TCR CDR3. TCRdb redid the calling of the multiplex PCR reads with MiXCR, one entry per CDR3 protein. The table shows over 500,000 distinct CDR3 sequences, with roughly 15% occurring only once. Sample: blood. All receptors derive from a middle-aged woman with Graves' hyperthyroidism.

Many counts were recorded for this clonotype. The J gene is TRBJ1-4, the V gene TRBV3-1; the D is unclear. V dropped 0 bases and J dropped 2 bases, with 13 bases sitting between them. Germline CDR1 LGHDT, CDR2 YNNKEL (reference sequence). This CDR3 has 17 amino acids. CDR3 protein: CASSQDHELGTNEKLFF. The DNA of the CDR3 is TGTGCCAGCAGCCAAGATCATGAGCTAGGGACTAATGAAAAACTGTTTTTT.

Only a few counts were recorded for this clonotype. The chain combines TRBV20-1 with TRBJ2-2; no clear D gene. Germline CDR1 and CDR2: DFQATT and SNEGSKA (reference sequence). V was trimmed by 0 bases and J by 7 bases, leaving 9 bases between them. The length of the CDR3 is 13 residues. The CDR3 region is CSARDRAVGELFF. Here the CDR3 DNA reads TGCAGTGCTAGAGATCGGGCGGTCGGGGAGCTGTTTTTT.

The rearrangement joins TRBV25-1 to TRBJ2-1; 8 bases are a match to TRBD1. The CDR3 is 15 amino acids. Germline V gene data show CDR1 as MGHDK and CDR2 as SYGVNS. V was clipped by 1 base and J by 6 bases; unmatched bases: 5. The CDR3 DNA follows: TGTGCCAGCAGTGAATGGCAGGGGGCGACCAATGAGCAGTTCTTC. It translates to CASSEWQGATNEQFF.

This clonotype occurred many times. The chain is built from TRBV11-3 and TRBJ2-7, with D unclear. Germline CDR1 and CDR2: SGHNT and YENEEA. The CDR3 extends over 16 amino acids. The ends were cut back, 0 bases at V and 3 bases at J, with 15 bases in the middle. CDR3 nucleotide sequence: TGTGCCAGCAGCTTAGATTCCCGGGTGAAGGTCTACGAGCAGTACTTC. It yields the protein CASSLDSRVKVYEQYF.

This clonotype was seen many times. The V gene is TRBV28, the J gene TRBJ2-5, with 11 bases fitting TRBD1. This CDR3 has 15 residues. J gave up 4 bases and V 4 bases, and 5 bases lay outside the gene matches. Germline loops: CDR1 MDHEN, CDR2 SYDVKM. CDR3: CASSSGTGGGETQYF. As DNA, the CDR3 is TGTGCCAGCAGTTCCGGGACAGGGGGAGGAGAGACCCAGTACTTC.

The table lists this clonotype with many counts. J is TRBJ2-1 and V is TRBV6-1, with 8 nucleotides matching TRBD1. CDR3 length: 14 amino acids. Germline V gene sequence: CDR1 MNHNS, CDR2 SASEGT. With 6 bases clipped from V and 5 bases from J, the junction kept 6 bases outside the gene matches. The CDR3 DNA reads TGTGCCAGCAGCGGGCAGGGGGCCCACAATGAGCAGTTCTTC. Amino acid sequence: CASSGQGAHNEQFF.

This clonotype came up once. The chain carries TRBV11-3 and TRBJ2-3, with 9 bases matching TRBD1. The CDR3 is 14 residues long. Germline trimming cut 5 bases from V and 6 bases from J; bases unmatched to any gene: 6. The germline V gene has CDR1 SGHNT and CDR2 YENEEA. The CDR3 nucleotides read TGTGCCAGCAGCCCCCGGACAGGGGACGATACGCAGTATTTT. Translating it yields CASSPRTGDDTQYF.

This clonotype was seen at least ten times. The chain uses TRBV5-1 and TRBJ2-1; D tentatively reads TRBD1 or TRBD2 (5 bases each). Trimming took 0 bases from V and 4 from J, leaving 11 bases between them. Germline V CDR1 and CDR2: SGHRS, YFSETQ. The CDR3 totals 15 residues. The CDR3 loop is CASSLGGEGYNEQFF. The DNA for the CDR3 is TGCGCCAGCAGCTTGGGGGGCGAGGGGTACAATGAGCAGTTCTTC.

The chain recombines TRBV27 with TRBJ2-1; D uncertain. V lost 4 bases to trimming and J lost 10 bases, with 11 bases between them. The germline gives CDR1 MNHEY, CDR2 SMNVEV (reference sequence). This CDR3 is 12 amino acids long. For the CDR3, the DNA is TGTGCCAGCAGTTCCCCTAGACAAGAGCAGTTCTTC. Translation gives CASSSPRQEQFF.

The rearrangement joins TRBV5-5 to TRBJ2-5, with a tentative D call TRBD1 (5 bases). This CDR3 region has 16 residues. Germline V gene data show CDR1 as SGHKS and CDR2 as YYEKEE (reference sequence). Trimming removed 4 bases from V and 0 bases from J, with 16 bases in between. Written as DNA, the CDR3 is TGTGCCAGCAGCCCCTCAAGTCCAGGGTACCAAGAGACCCAGTACTTC. This encodes CASSPSSPGYQETQYF.

This clonotype was counted at least ten times. The chain has TRBV11-2 and TRBJ2-1; 7 nucleotides agree with TRBD2. The CDR3 totals 17 residues. CDR1 and CDR2 from the germline V gene are SGHAT and FQNNGV. The V segment lost 1 base and the J segment 0 bases; nucleotides outside the gene matches: 6. The CDR3 is CASSLVPGGLSYNEQFF. Here the CDR3 DNA reads TGTGCCAGCAGCTTAGTCCCGGGAGGCCTCTCCTACAATGAGCAGTTCTTC.

The V gene is TRBV5-1, the J gene TRBJ1-4; D remains unclear. This CDR3 has 14 amino acids. The V and J ends lost 4 bases and 3 bases respectively, with 10 bases between them. Germline values: CDR1 SGHRS, CDR2 YFSETQ. The CDR3 coding sequence is TGCGCCAGCAGCCAAGGAGTTGCTAATGAAAAACTGTTTTTT. Amino acid sequence: CASSQGVANEKLFF.

Ten or more counts support this clonotype. The rearrangement joins TRBV11-3 to TRBJ2-1, with D perhaps matching TRBD1 or TRBD2 (5 bases each). The CDR3 consists of 16 residues. Per the germline V gene, CDR1 is SGHNT and CDR2 is YENEEA. The V end was cut by 1 base, the J end by 1 base, with 11 bases between. CDR3 region: CASSLVGAGSYNEQFF. CDR3 in DNA: TGTGCCAGCAGCTTAGTCGGGGCAGGATCCTACAATGAGCAGTTCTTC. Based on the CDR3 plus reference TRBV11-3 and TRBJ2-1, the full variable domain is EAGVVQSPRYKIIEKKQPVAFWCNPISGHNTLYWYLQNLGQGPELLIRYENEEAVDDSQLPKDRFSAERLKGVDSTLKIQPAELGDSAVYLCASSLVGAGSYNEQFFGPGTRLTVL.